These 23 T cell receptor beta chains were all obtained from the same sample, sequenced in a study of shared clonotypes between healthy human individuals. TCRdb keeps only in-frame clones here, not all; method: immunoSEQ multiplex PCR. The sample contains 600,000 to 800,000 clones, approximately 72% of which appear only once. Sequencing was carried out using memory CD4+ T cells sorted from blood. The subset here: CD45RA-negative fraction. The receptors here all came from a woman aged 30 to 39 in good health.

The V gene is TRBV7-9, the J gene TRBJ2-1, with no clear D. Germline V lookup: CDR1 SEHNR, CDR2 FQNEAQ (reference sequence). The CDR3 sequence is 11 residues long. The germline V and J ends were trimmed by 8 bases and 1 base, with 3 bases remaining between them. For the CDR3, the DNA is TGTGCCAGCGGATCCTACAATGAGCAGTTCTTC. It yields the protein CASGSYNEQFF.

The chain carries TRBV2 and TRBJ2-7; weak D call: TRBD1 (8 bases). CDR3 size: 13 residues. The V end lost 7 bases, the J end lost 12 bases, and 22 bases lay between the germline ends. Germline assignment: CDR1 SNHLY and CDR2 FYNNEI. CDR3: CASTKGTMDRVYF. DNA of the CDR3: TGTGCCAGCACCAAGGGGACTATGGACAGGGTGTACTTC.

This rearrangement joins TRBV6-4 to TRBJ2-7, with D uncertain. The CDR3 contains 16 residues. Germline CDR1 is MRHNA and CDR2 is SNTAGT. Trimming stripped 0 bases from V and 0 bases from J, with 12 bases between. As DNA, the CDR3 is TGTGCCAGCAGTGACTCGACGGTCTTTAGCTCCTACGAGCAGTACTTC. It encodes CASSDSTVFSSYEQYF.

The table lists this clone with a few counts. This CDR3 reads CASSPRVKNEQYF. CDR3 in DNA: TGTGCCAGCTCACCCAGGGTGAAGAACGAGCAGTACTTC. The J gene is TRBJ2-7, the V gene TRBV18; a weak D match, TRBD1 (5 bases). With 3 bases removed from V and 5 bases from J, the gap between germline ends came to 11 bases. Per the germline V gene, CDR1 is KGHSH and CDR2 is LQKENI. The CDR3 is made up of 13 amino acids.

The V and J genes are TRBV2 and TRBJ2-5, with a weak D call TRBD2 (5 bases). The germline V gene has CDR1 SNHLY and CDR2 FYNNEI. CDR3 length: 18 amino acids. The V end was cut by 1 base, the J end by 1 base, with 19 bases between. This CDR3 reads CASSEGVSWEWGQETQYF. The CDR3 DNA reads as TGTGCCAGCAGTGAAGGCGTATCGTGGGAGTGGGGCCAAGAGACCCAGTACTTC.

The rearrangement links TRBV21-1 to TRBJ1-4. TRBV21-1 is annotated as a pseudogene. The CDR3 length is 15 residues. The DNA of the CDR3 is TGTGCCAGCAGTGGGTTTGACGGAGCTAATGAAAAACTGTTTTTT. It codes for CASSGFDGANEKLFF.

The V call is TRBV5-4, the J call TRBJ2-3, with 8 bases aligning to TRBD2. V shed 4 bases, J shed 4 bases, and the junction held 8 bases outside the gene matches. The CDR3 is 15 residues long. Germline lookup yields CDR1 SGHNT and CDR2 YYREEE (reference sequence). The CDR3 region has the DNA TGTGCCAGCAGCACCCGGGAGGGCCATGCAGATACGCAGTATTTT. It yields the protein CASSTREGHADTQYF. Full variable domain (remainder filled in from reference TRBV5-4 and TRBJ2-3): ETGVTQSPTHLIKTRGQQVTLRCSSQSGHNTVSWYQQALGQGPQFIFQYYREEENGRGNFPPRFSGLQFPNYSSELNVNALELDDSALYLCASSTREGHADTQYFGPGTRLTVL.

This clone was seen a few times. The CDR3 protein is CASSLGSLAGGHNEQFF. As DNA, the CDR3 is TGTGCCAGCAGTTTAGGGTCACTAGCGGGAGGTCACAATGAGCAGTTCTTC. This chain uses TRBV27 with TRBJ2-1, with TRBD2 matching over 12 bases. CDR1 is MNHEY, CDR2 SMNVEV, per germline (reference sequence). The CDR3 is made up of 17 amino acids. Unmatched junction bases numbered 7, after V lost 2 bases and J lost 5 bases.

The V and J genes are TRBV21-1 and TRBJ2-7; TRBD1, the table's D call, was not compared with the DNA. TRBV21-1 is a pseudogene locus. The CDR3 length is 15 residues. The CDR3 bases are TGTGCCAGCAGCAAAGGGGGACAGGGGGCCGACGAGCAGTACTTC. The encoded protein is CASSKGGQGADEQYF.

This clone was seen more than once but under ten times. DNA for the CDR3: TGTGCCAGCAGTTACTCCCGTGATCCCCCCTACGAGCAGTACTTC. Translating gives CASSYSRDPPYEQYF. The chain uses TRBV6-6 and TRBJ2-7, with D uncertain. V shed 0 bases and J shed 2 bases, with 11 bases lying between them. The germline V gene encodes CDR1 MNHNY and CDR2 SVGAGI (reference sequence). The CDR3 spans 15 residues.

J is TRBJ2-3 and V is TRBV28; 7 bases fit TRBD2. The CDR3 contains 16 residues. V dropped 6 bases and J dropped 1; count of bases not matched to a gene: 10. Germline V gene lookup returns CDR1 MDHEN and CDR2 SYDVKM. The CDR3 sequence: CASSTNKGLRTDTQYF. The DNA for the CDR3 is TGTGCCAGCAGCACGAATAAGGGACTACGCACAGATACGCAGTATTTT.

CDR3 loop: CASSGGQGTDEQYF. CDR3 nucleotides: TGTGCCAGCAGTGGCGGACAGGGGACCGACGAGCAGTACTTC. The chain uses TRBV6-1 and TRBJ2-7; TRBD1 aligns across 9 bases. CDR1 MNHNS and CDR2 SASEGT come from the germline V gene. With 4 bases clipped from V and 5 bases from J, the junction kept 6 bases outside the gene matches. The CDR3 length is 14 residues.

The genes are TRBV6-6 and TRBJ1-2; 10 bases line up with TRBD1. The ends lost 0 bases at V and 2 bases at J; junction bases unmatched: 0. Germline CDR1 and CDR2: MNHNY and SVGAGI (reference sequence). The CDR3 contains 15 residues. CDR3 DNA: TGTGCCAGCAGTTACTCGGGACAGGGGAACTATGGCTACACCTTC. This translates into CASSYSGQGNYGYTF.

V usage is TRBV6-1 and J usage is TRBJ2-1; 10 nucleotides align to TRBD2. J lost 7 bases, V lost 2 bases, and 8 bases had no gene match. In germline, CDR1 is MNHNS, CDR2 SASEGT. The CDR3 covers 16 residues. CDR3 nucleotides: TGTGCCAGCAGTGAAACGGGACTAGCGTCTGGGAATGAGCAGTTCTTC. This sequence encodes CASSETGLASGNEQFF.

V usage is TRBV28 and J usage is TRBJ2-1, with TRBD1 as a possible D gene (6 bases). The CDR3 is made up of 13 amino acids. Trimming took 2 bases from V and 14 from J, leaving 16 bases between them. Germline V gene sequence: CDR1 MDHEN, CDR2 SYDVKM. This CDR3 reads CASSLPQGGSKFF. DNA for the CDR3: TGTGCCAGCAGTTTACCCCAAGGGGGTAGCAAGTTCTTC.

The chain recombines TRBV28 with TRBJ2-3, with D perhaps given as TRBD1 or TRBD2 (5 bases each). V was trimmed by 7 bases and J by 3 bases, leaving 11 bases between them. The germline V gene has CDR1 MDHEN and CDR2 SYDVKM. The CDR3 loop spans 13 amino acids. The CDR3 bases are TGTGCCAGCACAGGGACCATGACAGATACGCAGTATTTT. Its protein product is CASTGTMTDTQYF.

The chain has TRBV18 and TRBJ2-7; the D gene is possibly TRBD2 (6 bases). Germline V gene data show CDR1 as KGHSH and CDR2 as LQKENI. The CDR3 has 15 amino acids. V was trimmed by 3 bases and J by 6 bases, leaving 18 bases between them. CDR3: CASSPDGGILLEQYF. CDR3 DNA sequence: TGTGCCAGCTCACCCGACGGCGGGATATTACTCGAGCAGTACTTC.

This rearrangement joins TRBV7-8 to TRBJ2-5, with no clear D. The germline V gene encodes CDR1 SGHVS and CDR2 FQNEAQ. The CDR3 covers 16 residues. V was shortened by 0 bases and J by 9 bases, with 20 bases between the two germline ends. CDR3 amino acids: CASSLAIGTELRAQYF. The CDR3 nucleotides read TGTGCCAGCAGCTTAGCGATCGGAACAGAACTAAGGGCCCAGTACTTC.

This CDR3 is CASSSYLGRRPDEQFF. CDR3 nucleotides: TGTGCCAGCAGCTCATACCTAGGACGGAGGCCCGATGAGCAGTTCTTC. The V gene is TRBV7-9, the J gene TRBJ2-1; D is perhaps TRBD2 (5 bases). Trimming took off 4 bases at V and 8 bases at J, with 21 bases between the two ends. The germline gives CDR1 SEHNR, CDR2 FQNEAQ (reference sequence). CDR3 size: 16 residues. Based on the CDR3 plus reference TRBV7-9 and TRBJ2-1, the full variable domain is DTGVSQNPRHKITKRGQNVTFRCDPISEHNRLYWYRQTLGQGPEFLTYFQNEAQLEKSRLLSDRFSAERPKGSFSTLEIQRTEQGDSAMYLCASSSYLGRRPDEQFFGPGTRLTVL.

The chain is built from TRBV5-1 and TRBJ2-1; TRBD1 aligns across 8 bases. This CDR3 has 15 amino acids. Germline trimming cut 4 bases from V and 3 bases from J; bases unmatched to any gene: 6. Germline CDR1 and CDR2: SGHRS and YFSETQ. CDR3: CASSRQGIDYNEQFF. For the CDR3, the DNA is TGCGCCAGCAGCCGACAGGGGATTGACTACAATGAGCAGTTCTTC.

This chain joins TRBV7-2 and TRBJ2-3; 11 bases agree with TRBD2. The trim removed 3 bases at V and 10 bases at J, leaving 6 bases unmatched. Germline CDR1 and CDR2: SGHTA and FQGNSA. This CDR3 spans 14 amino acids. For the CDR3, the DNA is TGTGCCAGCAGCTTGGGTAGCGGGAGGGCCGCGCAGTATTTT. The encoded protein is CASSLGSGRAAQYF.

This clone was counted a single time. Other DNA variants within this sample encode the same CDR3. The rearrangement joins TRBV6-5 to TRBJ2-3; D is perhaps TRBD2 (6 bases). The V and J ends lost 2 bases and 0 bases respectively, with 9 bases between them. The CDR3 extends over 15 amino acids. CDR1 and CDR2 (germline): MNHEY, SVGAGI. For the CDR3, the DNA is TGTGCCAGCAGTTACCGGGCGGGGAGCACAGATACGCAGTATTTT. Protein: CASSYRAGSTDTQYF.

Notes on this clone: This sequence may be a read error, since a much larger clone differs from it by one base. The V call is TRBV13, the J call TRBJ2-5, with TRBD2 matching over 11 bases. The V segment lost 6 bases and the J segment 1 base; nucleotides outside the gene matches: 4. The CDR3 length is 15 residues. Germline lookup yields CDR1 PRHDT and CDR2 FYEKMQ (reference sequence). CDR3 sequence: CASSSGTSGQETQYF. In nucleotides, the CDR3 is TGTGCCAGCAGTTCCGGGACTAGCGGCCAAGAGACCCAGTACTTC.